These 5 T cell receptor beta chains originate from one sample sequenced in a study of Tregs in tolerant kidney transplant recipients. Sequenced by immunoSEQ multiplex PCR; TCRdb stores in-frame clones only, minus some. The sample contains 85,000 to 95,000 clones, 90% to 95% of which appear only once. Sequenced material: CD8+ T cells from blood. These receptor sequences come from a human donor in good health.

V is TRBV6-5 and J is TRBJ2-3, with no clear D. V lost 3 bases, J lost 1 base, and 8 bases lay in between. CDR3 size: 14 residues. CDR1 and CDR2 (germline): MNHEY, SVGAGI. In DNA, the CDR3 is TGTGCCAGCAGTTATGGTGAGGGCACAGATACGCAGTATTTT. Its protein is CASSYGEGTDTQYF.

The chain joins TRBV18 to TRBJ1-2, with 8 bases identical to TRBD1. The junction had 9 bases not matched to a gene; V was cut back by 3 bases and J by 6 bases. The CDR3 contains 15 residues. In germline, CDR1 is KGHSH, CDR2 LQKENI. The CDR3 is CASSPPLLTGDGYTF. In DNA, the CDR3 is TGTGCCAGCTCACCCCCCCTCTTGACAGGGGATGGCTACACCTTC.

The chain couples TRBV4-2 to TRBJ2-1, with 14 bases matching TRBD2. The CDR3 loop spans 15 amino acids. The germline V gene has CDR1 LGHNA and CDR2 YNFKEQ. V shed 4 bases and J 7 bases; nucleotides not matched to a gene: 3. This chain's CDR3 is CASSRLAGGPNEQFF. The CDR3 DNA reads TGTGCCAGCAGCCGACTAGCGGGAGGGCCTAATGAGCAGTTCTTC.

The rearrangement uses TRBV7-8 and TRBJ2-2, with D possibly TRBD1 on 5 matching bases. Deletions cut 2 bases from V and 1 base from J, with 14 bases between. Germline V CDR1 and CDR2: SGHVS, FQNEAQ. The CDR3 covers 17 residues. For the CDR3, the DNA is TGTGCCAGCAGCTTATCGAGTGGGGCCCTGAACACCGGGGAGCTGTTTTTT. Its translation: CASSLSSGALNTGELFF.

The chain recombines TRBV6-6 with TRBJ2-2; 8 bases agree with TRBD2. Germline assignment: CDR1 MNHNY and CDR2 SVGAGI (reference sequence). V was clipped by 4 bases and J by 0 bases; unmatched bases: 4. The CDR3 loop spans 16 amino acids. The CDR3 spells CASSLGGGTNTGELFF. The CDR3 coding sequence is TGTGCCAGCAGTTTGGGCGGGGGGACGAACACCGGGGAGCTGTTTTTT.